What follows are 31 T cell receptor beta chains derived from one specimen sequenced in a study of T-cell memory formation after mild COVID-19. Using its own MiXCR run on the 5' RACE reads, TCRdb lists one record per CDR3 protein. The sample holds under 200,000 distinct CDR3 sequences, less than 40% seen once. Sequencing was performed on PBMCs or a T cell subset sorted from them (not recorded which). Receptors originate from an adult woman who had mild COVID-19 (a few samples of this study predate the infection). Cell type and time point are not known.

V and J are TRBV28 and TRBJ2-7; 7 bases match TRBD1. The CDR3 runs to 14 residues. Germline loops: CDR1 MDHEN, CDR2 SYDVKM. Germline trimming cut 3 bases from V and 3 bases from J; bases unmatched to any gene: 5. The CDR3 DNA reads as TGTGCCAGCAGTTTTCAGGGGGAAGTCTACGAGCAGTACTTC. Amino acids: CASSFQGEVYEQYF.

The CDR3 region has the DNA TGTGCCAGCAGTTACGACCGTACTCAGCCCCAGCATTTT. It specifies CASSYDRTQPQHF. The chain has TRBV6-6 and TRBJ1-5; D is undetermined. V lost 2 bases to trimming and J lost 6 bases, with 8 bases between them. Germline CDR1 is MNHNY and CDR2 is SVGAGI (reference sequence). The CDR3 totals 13 residues.

This clonotype was counted ten times or more. The J gene is TRBJ2-7, the V gene TRBV20-1, with 15 bases matching TRBD2. The CDR3 is 18 amino acids. Trimming took 2 bases from V and 1 from J; bases not matched to a gene: 9. Germline assignment: CDR1 DFQATT and CDR2 SNEGSKA (reference sequence). As DNA, the CDR3 is TGCAGTGCTAGAAGGGCGGGACTAGCGGGGGGCTATTCCTACGAGCAGTACTTC. Residues: CSARRAGLAGGYSYEQYF.

This clonotype was seen only a few times. The CDR3 sequence: CAWSGGQRNTEAFF. DNA of the CDR3: TGTGCCTGGAGTGGGGGACAGCGGAACACTGAAGCTTTCTTT. V and J are TRBV30 and TRBJ1-1; TRBD1 agrees at 7 bases. The CDR3 has 14 amino acids. The V segment lost 1 base and the J segment 1 base; nucleotides outside the gene matches: 3. Per the germline V gene, CDR1 is GTSNPN and CDR2 is SVGIG (reference sequence).

This clonotype was recorded a few times. The J gene is TRBJ2-7, the V gene TRBV6-6; a weak D match, TRBD1 (6 bases). V lost 7 bases and J 1 base, leaving 20 bases between the germline ends. Per the germline V gene, CDR1 is MNHNY and CDR2 is SVGAGI (reference sequence). The CDR3 sequence is 16 residues long. The CDR3 nucleotides are TGTGCCAGCACCCCTCCCGGGACAAAGCGATCCTACGAGCAGTACTTC. It yields the protein CASTPPGTKRSYEQYF.

This chain links TRBV4-2 with TRBJ2-1; 7 bases line up with TRBD2. The germline gives CDR1 LGHNA, CDR2 YNFKEQ. There are 16 residues in the CDR3. The V segment lost 0 bases and the J segment 4 bases; nucleotides outside the gene matches: 6. CDR3 DNA: TGTGCCAGCAGCCAAGATACGGGAGGTATGTACAATGAGCAGTTCTTC. Translating gives CASSQDTGGMYNEQFF.

V and J are TRBV5-1 and TRBJ2-3; 9 bases match TRBD2. The CDR3 spans 16 residues. V gave up 0 bases and J gave up 5 bases; unmatched junction bases: 7. Germline V gene lookup returns CDR1 SGHRS and CDR2 YFSETQ. The chain's CDR3 is CASSLVISGSGDTQYF. CDR3 sequence (DNA): TGCGCCAGCAGCTTGGTGATTAGCGGGAGTGGAGATACGCAGTATTTT.

This clonotype was picked up a small number of times. The chain joins TRBV3-1 to TRBJ1-1; a weak D match, TRBD1 (5 bases). The germline gives CDR1 LGHDT, CDR2 YNNKEL (reference sequence). The CDR3 runs 15 residues. Trimming stripped 0 bases from V and 5 bases from J, with 13 bases between. CDR3 in DNA: TGTGCCAGCAGCCAAGATCGACAGCCGTGGACTGAAGCTTTCTTT. It yields the protein CASSQDRQPWTEAFF. Full variable domain (outside the CDR3, taken from reference TRBV3-1 and TRBJ1-1): DTAVSQTPKYLVTQMGNDKSIKCEQNLGHDTMYWYKQDSKKFLKIMFSYNNKELIINETVPNRFSPKSPDKAHLNLHINSLELGDSAVYFCASSQDRQPWTEAFFGQGTRLTVV.

V usage is TRBV27 and J usage is TRBJ2-1; unclear D gene. Trimming took off 4 bases at V and 5 bases at J, with 15 bases between the two ends. Germline CDR1 is MNHEY and CDR2 is SMNVEV (reference sequence). The CDR3 is 15 residues long. This chain's CDR3 is CASSSGPPVDNEQFF. CDR3 sequence (DNA): TGTGCCAGCAGTTCCGGACCGCCCGTAGACAATGAGCAGTTCTTC.

The chain employs TRBV21-1 and TRBJ2-1; the table's D call, TRBD1, was not checked against the DNA. TRBV21-1 is deemed a pseudogene. This CDR3 contains 18 residues. In DNA, the CDR3 is TGTGCCAGCAGCACACCCCCCAGTCTAGCGAGCTCCTACAATGAGCAGTTCTTC. It specifies CASSTPPSLASSYNEQFF.

The CDR3 DNA follows: TGTGCCAGCAGCCAAGAGGTGCGCACTGAAGCTTTCTTT. Protein sequence: CASSQEVRTEAFF. The V gene is TRBV7-9, the J gene TRBJ1-1; D remains ambiguous. The germline V gene has CDR1 SEHNR and CDR2 FQNEAQ (reference sequence). The CDR3 sequence is 13 residues long. V lost 5 bases and J 4 bases, leaving 11 bases between the germline ends.

This chain uses TRBV6-5 with TRBJ2-6, with 8 bases identical to TRBD1. This CDR3 has 16 amino acids. Losses at the gene ends were 6 bases for V and 3 bases for J; bases not matched to a gene: 7. Germline V gene data show CDR1 as MNHEY and CDR2 as SVGAGI. The CDR3 DNA reads TGTGCCAGCAGCGGAGCAGGGGGCAGTGGGGCCAACGTCCTGACTTTC. It encodes CASSGAGGSGANVLTF.

The chain combines TRBV2 with TRBJ2-1, with 12 bases aligning to TRBD2. Germline values: CDR1 SNHLY, CDR2 FYNNEI. Trimming at V came to 2 bases and at J to 8 bases, leaving 10 bases not matched to a gene. CDR3 length: 17 amino acids. The CDR3 region is CASSEQRSSGRAHEQFF. The DNA for the CDR3 is TGTGCCAGCAGTGAACAGCGGTCTAGCGGGAGGGCACATGAGCAGTTCTTC.

Turning to this clonotype: This likely comes from a read error, as the CDR3 has no conserved phenylalanine or tryptophan at its end. This chain links TRBV7-8 with TRBJ2-1; possible D gene TRBD2, 6 bases. The CDR3 extends over 16 amino acids. Trimming shortened V by 1 base and J by 9 bases, and 19 bases separated the two germline ends. The V gene's germline CDR1 is SGHVS and CDR2 FQNEAQ. In nucleotides, the CDR3 is TGTGCCAGCAGCTTAGGAATTGGGGTTCAGGAGGGTGAGCAGTTCTAC. Amino acid sequence: CASSLGIGVQEGEQFY.

This clonotype was counted a few times. J is TRBJ2-7 and V is TRBV5-1; D may correspond to TRBD1 or TRBD2 (5 bases each). The V end lost 3 bases, the J end lost 1 base, and 11 bases lay between the germline ends. Germline CDR1 and CDR2: SGHRS and YFSETQ. There are 14 residues in the CDR3. The CDR3 sequence is CASSSRDVSYEQYF. In nucleotides, the CDR3 is TGCGCCAGCAGCTCCCGGGACGTTTCCTACGAGCAGTACTTC.

This clonotype has only a few counts. V is TRBV27 and J is TRBJ1-2, with TRBD1 as a possible D gene (6 bases). The CDR3 contains 13 residues. V was pared by 4 bases and J by 8 bases, with 14 bases between. Looked up from germline, CDR1 is MNHEY and CDR2 is SMNVEV (reference sequence). CDR3 sequence (DNA): TGTGCCAGCAGTTCCGCAGGGGCGGGGGGCTACACCTTC. Its protein is CASSSAGAGGYTF.

The genes are TRBV2 and TRBJ1-3; D gene ambiguous. CDR1 SNHLY and CDR2 FYNNEI come from the germline V gene. The CDR3 covers 16 residues. The germline V and J ends were trimmed by 1 base and 4 bases, with 14 bases remaining between them. The CDR3 spells CASSEVGGGRGNTIYF. The CDR3 DNA reads as TGTGCCAGCAGTGAAGTTGGCGGAGGAAGGGGAAACACCATATATTTT. Full variable domain (outside the CDR3, taken from reference TRBV2 and TRBJ1-3): EPEVTQTPSHQVTQMGQEVILRCVPISNHLYFYWYRQILGQKVEFLVSFYNNEISEKSEIFDDQFSVERPDGSNFTLKIRSTKLEDSAMYFCASSEVGGGRGNTIYFGEGSWLTVV.

This clonotype was detected a few times. The V call is TRBV5-1, the J call TRBJ2-5, with D tentatively TRBD1 or TRBD2 (6 bases each). The CDR3 runs 14 residues. The germline V gene has CDR1 SGHRS and CDR2 YFSETQ. V gave up 0 bases and J gave up 4 bases, with 10 bases separating them. The CDR3 sequence: CASSLVPGAETQYF. The CDR3 coding sequence is TGCGCCAGCAGCTTGGTTCCGGGGGCAGAGACCCAGTACTTC.

With regard to this clonotype: Germline and junction disagree at one end, which may indicate a read error. The chain combines TRBV6-5 with TRBJ2-7, with D perhaps TRBD2 (6 bases). Germline CDR1 and CDR2: MNHEY and SVGAGI. The CDR3 covers 14 residues. The CDR3 loop is CATSPGLHSYEQYF. CDR3 sequence (DNA): TGTGCCACCAGTCCGGGACTGCACTCCTACGAGCAGTACTTC.

This clonotype showed up just a few times. The chain is built from TRBV29-1 and TRBJ1-2, with D possibly being TRBD1 (5 bases). The V and J ends lost 0 bases and 5 bases respectively, with 10 bases between them. The CDR3 has 13 residues. The germline V gene encodes CDR1 SQVTM and CDR2 ANQGSEA. This CDR3 reads CSVEDAGSYGYTF. The CDR3 DNA sequence: TGCAGCGTTGAAGATGCAGGGAGTTATGGCTACACCTTC.

V usage is TRBV12-3 or TRBV12-4 and J usage is TRBJ2-1; 8 bases are a match to TRBD2. The CDR3 contains 15 residues. V lost 2 bases to trimming and J lost 8 bases; unmatched junction nucleotides: 8. The CDR3 DNA reads as TGTGCCAGCAGTTTATCCGCGGGAGGACTTGATGAGCAGTTCTTC. Protein: CASSLSAGGLDEQFF.

Only a few counts were recorded for this clonotype. The chain employs TRBV12-3 or TRBV12-4 and TRBJ2-1, with TRBD2 matching 13 bases. This CDR3 is 16 amino acids long. V gave up 4 bases and J gave up 8 bases; unmatched junction bases: 8. CDR3 sequence reads: CASSSSIGLAGDEQFF. The CDR3 DNA reads as TGTGCCAGCAGTTCCTCAATCGGACTAGCGGGAGATGAGCAGTTCTTC.

In this sample, this clonotype turned up a few times. The V and J genes are TRBV11-2 and TRBJ2-2, with 7 nucleotides matching TRBD1. This CDR3 is built from 12 residues. The J segment lost 3 bases and the V segment lost 11 bases, leaving 3 bases of the junction unmatched. CDR1 is SGHAT, CDR2 FQNNGV, per germline. The CDR3 loop reads CAVGGHTGELFF. In DNA, the CDR3 is TGTGCCGTAGGGGGCCACACCGGGGAGCTGTTTTTT.

This chain uses TRBV7-6 with TRBJ1-1; the D is unclear. V lost 1 base to trimming and J lost 3 bases, with 6 bases between them. The CDR3 loop spans 13 amino acids. CDR1 and CDR2 (germline): SGHVS, FNYEAQ. CDR3 nucleotide sequence: TGTGCCAGCAGCTTAGGGCCAGACACTGAAGCTTTCTTT. Its protein is CASSLGPDTEAFF. Filled out from reference TRBV7-6 and TRBJ1-1, the complete variable domain reads GAGVSQSPRYKVTKRGQDVALRCDPISGHVSLYWYRQALGQGPEFLTYFNYEAQQDKSGLPNDRFSAERPEGSISTLTIQRTEQRDSAMYRCASSLGPDTEAFFGQGTRLTVV.

This clonotype has more than one count but fewer than ten. This chain uses TRBV25-1 with TRBJ2-1; D is undetermined. CDR1 and CDR2 from the germline V gene are MGHDK and SYGVNS. The CDR3 covers 15 residues. Trimming took 4 bases from V and 4 from J, leaving 14 bases between them. The CDR3 region is CASSGRELGYNEQFF. Here the CDR3 DNA reads TGTGCCAGCAGTGGGAGAGAATTAGGATACAATGAGCAGTTCTTC.

The DNA for the CDR3 is TGTGCCAGCAGCCAAGACAGGGCCCAAGCTTTCTTT. This encodes CASSQDRAQAFF. The chain employs TRBV14 and TRBJ1-1, with D possibly being TRBD1 (5 bases). Per germline, CDR1 SGHDN and CDR2 FVKESK. CDR3 size: 12 residues. Trimming shortened V by 0 bases and J by 9 bases, and 8 bases separated the two germline ends.

The chain joins TRBV2 to TRBJ2-7; perhaps D is TRBD1 or TRBD2 (5 bases each). This CDR3 has 13 residues. Germline V gives CDR1 SNHLY, CDR2 FYNNEI. V lost 3 bases and J 9 bases, leaving 15 bases between the germline ends. This CDR3 reads CASSEAGDLGQYF. For the CDR3, the DNA is TGTGCCAGCAGTGAGGCCGGGGACCTGGGGCAGTACTTC.

This clonotype occurred a few times. The chain joins TRBV20-1 to TRBJ2-7; 11 nucleotides align to TRBD2. Germline V gene lookup returns CDR1 DFQATT and CDR2 SNEGSKA (reference sequence). V lost 6 bases to trimming and J lost 4 bases; unmatched junction nucleotides: 5. This CDR3 region has 13 residues. The CDR3 coding sequence is TGCAGTGCAAGGCCTAGCGGGGGGTACGAGCAGTACTTC. Residues: CSARPSGGYEQYF.

The V and J genes are TRBV20-1 and TRBJ2-7; 11 bases map to TRBD2. Per germline, CDR1 DFQATT and CDR2 SNEGSKA (reference sequence). This CDR3 spans 15 amino acids. J gave up 6 bases and V 3 bases, and 10 bases lay outside the gene matches. CDR3 DNA sequence: TGCAGTGCTAGCGTGGGAACTAGCGGGAGAGGCGAGCAGTACTTC. Encoded protein: CSASVGTSGRGEQYF.

The chain has TRBV12-3 or TRBV12-4 and TRBJ2-7; the match to TRBD1 covers 7 bases. The CDR3 length is 15 residues. The V segment lost 3 bases and the J segment 5 bases; nucleotides outside the gene matches: 10. CDR3 sequence: CASSFLLTGRHEQYF. The CDR3 DNA sequence: TGTGCCAGCAGTTTTCTCCTGACAGGGCGACACGAGCAGTACTTC.

The chain joins TRBV4-1 to TRBJ2-3; no definite D call. The CDR3 runs 15 residues. Germline CDR1 and CDR2: MGHRA and YSYEKL. V was trimmed by 0 bases and J by 4 bases, leaving 11 bases between them. In nucleotides, the CDR3 is TGCGCCAGCAGCCAAGAATCCGGATCCGCAGATACGCAGTATTTT. Encoded protein: CASSQESGSADTQYF.